What follows are 10 T cell receptor beta chains derived from one specimen sequenced in a study of blood T cell repertoires in COVID-19. Profiled with immunoSEQ multiplex PCR; TCRdb holds only in-frame clones, not every one. The sample holds some 290,000 clones, roughly 90% seen once. Input material: PBMCs or T cells enriched from blood (not recorded which). Source of these receptors: a young woman who had been exposed to COVID-19.

The chain joins TRBV12-3 or TRBV12-4 to TRBJ1-5, with D unclear. This CDR3 has 13 amino acids. V gave up 2 bases and J gave up 9 bases, with 11 bases separating them. The CDR3 protein is CASSLHGLGPQHF. CDR3 nucleotide sequence: TGTGCCAGCAGTTTACATGGGCTGGGGCCCCAGCATTTT.

This clone was picked up one time. V and J are TRBV7-2 and TRBJ1-2; no reliable D call. Germline loops: CDR1 SGHTA, CDR2 FQGNSA. The CDR3 totals 16 residues. V lost 1 base and J lost 7, with 19 bases in between. The CDR3 region is CASSLGRELHSLGYTF. The CDR3 DNA reads as TGTGCCAGCAGCTTAGGGAGGGAACTGCATTCCCTTGGCTACACCTTC.

The chain combines TRBV15 with TRBJ2-3, with D possibly being TRBD1 (5 bases). V lost 0 bases and J 0 bases, leaving 10 bases between the germline ends. This CDR3 has 16 amino acids. Germline CDR1 is LNHNV and CDR2 is YYDKDF (reference sequence). CDR3 protein: CATSRDPGKSTDTQYF. The CDR3 coding sequence is TGTGCCACCAGCAGAGATCCAGGGAAAAGCACAGATACGCAGTATTTT.

V usage is TRBV4-2 and J usage is TRBJ1-2; TRBD1 is a possible D gene (6 bases). V lost 1 base and J lost 3, with 12 bases in between. Germline V gene data show CDR1 as LGHNA and CDR2 as YNFKEQ. This CDR3 has 15 residues. The CDR3 is CASSQGSDRYYGYTF. For the CDR3, the DNA is TGTGCCAGCAGCCAAGGCTCGGACAGATACTATGGCTACACCTTC.

The CDR3 protein is CASSAQGAVNYGYTF. The CDR3, as DNA: TGTGCCAGCAGTGCCCAGGGGGCCGTTAACTATGGCTACACCTTC. V and J are TRBV2 and TRBJ1-2, with TRBD1 identical over 8 bases. With V trimmed by 4 bases and J by 1 base, 5 bases remained unmatched. This CDR3 comprises 15 residues. Per germline, CDR1 SNHLY and CDR2 FYNNEI.

This chain links TRBV20-1 with TRBJ2-7; D not certain. With 3 bases removed from V and 3 bases from J, the gap between germline ends came to 9 bases. This CDR3 comprises 12 residues. From germline, CDR1 is DFQATT and CDR2 SNEGSKA (reference sequence). Here the CDR3 DNA reads TGCAGTGCTAGTTCACAGAACTACGAGCAGTACTTC. This codes for CSASSQNYEQYF.

The sample holds one count of this clone. The chain is built from TRBV5-6 and TRBJ1-2; D uncertain. The CDR3 is 14 amino acids. The germline CDR1 and CDR2 sequences are SGHDT and YYEEEE. Trimming left V 4 bases short and J 1 base short, with 11 bases between. CDR3 nucleotides: TGTGCCAGCAGCCAACGGGTCCTTAACTATGGCTACACCTTC. It encodes CASSQRVLNYGYTF.

The count of this clone is one. The rearrangement uses TRBV19 and TRBJ2-7; 7 bases fit TRBD2. Trimming at V came to 4 bases and at J to 5 bases, leaving 8 bases not matched to a gene. The CDR3 has 14 residues. Germline V lookup: CDR1 LNHDA, CDR2 SQIVND (reference sequence). The CDR3 nucleotides read TGTGCCAGTAGTACCTACATTCTAGCGGACGAGCAGTACTTC. It encodes CASSTYILADEQYF.

This chain connects TRBV11-2 to TRBJ2-7, with TRBD2 as a possible D gene (6 bases). V shed 1 base and J shed 0 bases, with 13 bases lying between them. This CDR3 contains 16 residues. CDR1 is SGHAT and CDR2 is FQNNGV in the germline V gene. This CDR3 reads CASSLAWAGSSYEQYF. Here the CDR3 DNA reads TGTGCCAGCAGCTTAGCTTGGGCGGGGAGCTCCTACGAGCAGTACTTC.

The V gene is TRBV9, the J gene TRBJ2-5, with D uncertain. Germline CDR1 reads SGDLS; CDR2 reads YYNGEE. Trimming stripped 1 base from V and 2 bases from J, with 12 bases between. The CDR3 length is 15 residues. CDR3 region: CASSVSWPTQETQYF. The DNA of the CDR3 is TGTGCCAGCAGCGTATCGTGGCCGACACAAGAGACCCAGTACTTC.